These T cell receptor beta chains were read from a single sample in a study of T cell changes during pregnancy in multiple sclerosis. Produced via immunoSEQ multiplex PCR; TCRdb's table is partial and in-frame only. The repertoire holds roughly 100,000 clones, roughly nine tenths seen once, with about 3% in the top ten. The starting material was peripheral blood, obtained after pregnancy. These receptors all stem from a female donor with multiple sclerosis, enrolled in a pregnancy study. CDR3s leave out the opening cysteine and the closing phenylalanine or tryptophan.

j_call | v_call | cdr3_aa
TRBJ1-4 | TRBV19 | ASSITLGYEKLF
TRBJ1-2 | TRBV6-5 | ASSQTVQTSYT
TRBJ1-1 | TRBV6-1 | ASRPGNTEAF
TRBJ1-2 | TRBV4-1 | ASSLPGEGWHGYT
TRBJ2-1 | TRBV19 | ASSLGQLITEQF
TRBJ2-7 | TRBV5-4 | ASSSWTGGREQY
TRBJ1-2 | TRBV7-7 | ASRSRPGQAINYGYT
TRBJ1-6 | TRBV4-1 | ASSQVEGYNSPLH
TRBJ1-4 | TRBV10-1 | ASSESTATNEKLF
TRBJ2-3 | TRBV13 | ASSSDARSSTDTQY
TRBJ2-5 | TRBV28 | ASSLSGGAQKTQY
TRBJ2-5 | TRBV29-1 | SLLGGDQETQY
TRBJ1-1 | TRBV25-1 | ASSVWSMNTEAF
TRBJ2-7 | TRBV5-1 | ASSLGPGRLAGLSYEQY
TRBJ2-1 | TRBV5-1 | ASMVSGGPNEQF
TRBJ2-7 | TRBV5-5 | ASSLLGLGPPYEQY
TRBJ1-3 | TRBV12-5 | ASGQSNKGSSGNTIY
TRBJ2-1 | TRBV27 | ASSSGSPPSYNEQF
TRBJ2-1 | TRBV6-5 | ASRPAGRGYNEQF
TRBJ1-2 | TRBV10-2 | ASMSVAGYYGYT
TRBJ1-1 | TRBV10-1 | ASSGGLWGPGLRITEAF
TRBJ2-1 | TRBV7-3 | ASSLIPGASSNEQF
TRBJ1-2 | TRBV11-2 | ASSPGTGGHPFYGYT
TRBJ1-2 | TRBV7-2 | ASSLIGVDGYT
TRBJ1-5 | TRBV27 | ASSLRSGVQPQH
TRBJ2-5 | TRBV13 | ASSSAGTSATQY
TRBJ2-1 | TRBV2 | ASSLTSGGADEQF
TRBJ1-1 | TRBV29-1 | SLNDRPSYEAF
TRBJ2-3 | TRBV7-3 | ASSLSGGAPDTQY
TRBJ1-1 | TRBV5-1 | ASTPPGRTEAF
TRBJ2-7 | TRBV11-2 | ASSLEPRGAYEQY
TRBJ1-2 | TRBV19 | ASSQRDAYGYT
TRBJ1-3 | TRBV15 | ATSPDRGRRGNTIY
TRBJ2-5 | TRBV6-6 | ASHSGLAGETQY
TRBJ1-2 | TRBV16 | ASSRAGGYGYT
TRBJ2-1 | TRBV13 | ASSSTAGGPTLGWNEQF
TRBJ2-2 | TRBV6-1 | ASKRTGDVGELF
TRBJ1-6 | TRBV2 | ASSDHGGGSPLH
TRBJ1-1 | TRBV5-1 | ASSLDSNTEAF
TRBJ1-1 | TRBV7-3 | ASSLGPVDTEAF
TRBJ2-4 | TRBV7-2 | ASRSGAGANIQY
TRBJ1-2 | TRBV6-5 | ASSYSYGAGYT
TRBJ2-3 | TRBV5-6 | ASSSTGVGTDTQY
TRBJ1-2 | TRBV6-5 | ASSYTTGFHGYT
TRBJ1-1 | TRBV6-6 | ASRDRGMNTEAF
TRBJ2-7 | TRBV4-1 | ASSQEASYEQY
TRBJ2-2 | TRBV2 | ASSKLAGDTGELF
TRBJ1-1 | TRBV19 | ASSIVMNTEAF
TRBJ2-7 | TRBV4-1 | ASSQDHAQGSYEQY
TRBJ1-1 | TRBV30 | AWRTGRYAEAF
TRBJ2-3 | TRBV30 | AWSPGTGGTDTQY
TRBJ1-3 | TRBV15 | ATSRGLRGADGNTIY
TRBJ1-5 | TRBV6-4 | ASSGGPNQPQH
TRBJ2-5 | TRBV23-1 | ASSQGLVQRTQY